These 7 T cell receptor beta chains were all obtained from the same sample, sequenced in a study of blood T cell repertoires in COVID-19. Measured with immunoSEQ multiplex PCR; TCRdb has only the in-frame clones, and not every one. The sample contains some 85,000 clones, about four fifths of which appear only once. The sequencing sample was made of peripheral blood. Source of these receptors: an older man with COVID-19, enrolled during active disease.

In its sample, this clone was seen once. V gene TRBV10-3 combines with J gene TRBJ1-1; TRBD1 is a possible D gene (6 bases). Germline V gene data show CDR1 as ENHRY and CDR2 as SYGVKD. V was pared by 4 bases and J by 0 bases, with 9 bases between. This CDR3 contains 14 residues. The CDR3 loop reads CAISGGLMNTEAFF. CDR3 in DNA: TGTGCCATCAGTGGGGGGCTCATGAACACTGAAGCTTTCTTT.

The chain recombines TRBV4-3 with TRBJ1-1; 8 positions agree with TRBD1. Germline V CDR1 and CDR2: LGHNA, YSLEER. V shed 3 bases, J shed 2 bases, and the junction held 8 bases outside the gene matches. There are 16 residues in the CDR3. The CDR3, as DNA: TGCGCCAGCAGCCACCATCCCGGACAGGGCAACACTGAAGCTTTCTTT. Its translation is CASSHHPGQGNTEAFF.

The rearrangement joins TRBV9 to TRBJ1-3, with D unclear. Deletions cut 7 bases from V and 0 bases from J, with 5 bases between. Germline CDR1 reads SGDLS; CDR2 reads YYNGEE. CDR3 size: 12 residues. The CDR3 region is CASRSSGNTIYF. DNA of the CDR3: TGTGCCAGCCGGTCCTCTGGAAACACCATATATTTT.

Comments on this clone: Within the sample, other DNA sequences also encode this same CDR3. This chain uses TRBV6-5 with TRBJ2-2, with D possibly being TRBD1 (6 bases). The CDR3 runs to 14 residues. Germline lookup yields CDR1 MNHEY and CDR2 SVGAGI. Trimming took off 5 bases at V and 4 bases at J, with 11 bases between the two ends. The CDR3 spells CASSLGQITGELFF. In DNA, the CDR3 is TGTGCCAGCAGTCTAGGACAGATCACCGGGGAGCTGTTTTTT.

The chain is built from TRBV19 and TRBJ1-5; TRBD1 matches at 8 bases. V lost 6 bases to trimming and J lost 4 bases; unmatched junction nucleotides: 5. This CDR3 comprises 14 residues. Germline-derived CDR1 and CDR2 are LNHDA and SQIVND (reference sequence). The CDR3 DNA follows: TGTGCCAGTAGGCATCGGACAGGGAATCAGCCCCAGCATTTT. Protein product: CASRHRTGNQPQHF.

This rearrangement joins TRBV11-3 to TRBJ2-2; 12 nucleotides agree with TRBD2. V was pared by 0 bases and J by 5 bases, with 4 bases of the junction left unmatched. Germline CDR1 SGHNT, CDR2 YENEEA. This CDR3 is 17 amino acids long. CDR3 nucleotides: TGTGCCAGCAGCTTAGATTTGACTAGCGGGGGTACCGGGGAGCTGTTTTTT. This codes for CASSLDLTSGGTGELFF.

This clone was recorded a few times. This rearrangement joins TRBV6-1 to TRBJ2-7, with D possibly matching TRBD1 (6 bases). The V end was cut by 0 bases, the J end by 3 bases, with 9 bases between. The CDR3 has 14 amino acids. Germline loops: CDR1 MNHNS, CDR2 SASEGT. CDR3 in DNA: TGTGCCAGCAGTGAAGCATCGACAGGCTACGAGCAGTACTTC. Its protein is CASSEASTGYEQYF.